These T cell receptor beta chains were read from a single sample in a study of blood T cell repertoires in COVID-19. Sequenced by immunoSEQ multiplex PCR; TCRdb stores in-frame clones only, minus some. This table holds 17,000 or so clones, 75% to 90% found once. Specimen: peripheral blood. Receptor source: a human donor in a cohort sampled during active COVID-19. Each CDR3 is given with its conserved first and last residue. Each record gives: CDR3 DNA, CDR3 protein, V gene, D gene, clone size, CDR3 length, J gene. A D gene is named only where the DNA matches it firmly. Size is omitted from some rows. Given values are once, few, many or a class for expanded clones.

cdr3_nt: TGTGCCAGTAGCGGACAGGGGGCGATCTGGGATGGCTACACCTTC
cdr3_aa: CASSGQGAIWDGYTF
v_call: TRBV19
d_call: TRBD1
clone_size: -
cdr3_length: 15
j_call: TRBJ1-2

cdr3_nt: TGTGCCAGCACCAAAACAAGGGGTTTAGGGACTGAAGCTTTCTTT
cdr3_aa: CASTKTRGLGTEAFF
v_call: TRBV6-4
d_call: -
clone_size: once
cdr3_length: 15
j_call: TRBJ1-1

cdr3_nt: TGTGCCAGTAGTCCACCGGGACAGGGGGAGTACAATGAGCAGTTCTTC
cdr3_aa: CASSPPGQGEYNEQFF
v_call: TRBV19
d_call: TRBD1
clone_size: -
cdr3_length: 16
j_call: TRBJ2-1

cdr3_nt: TGTGCCAGCGGGGCCCGATCGGAGCAGTACTTC
cdr3_aa: CASGARSEQYF
v_call: TRBV27
d_call: -
clone_size: -
cdr3_length: 11
j_call: TRBJ2-7

cdr3_nt: TGTGCCAGCAGCTCAGGGGGCTATGGGGAGCTGTTTTTT
cdr3_aa: CASSSGGYGELFF
v_call: TRBV7-2
d_call: TRBD1
clone_size: -
cdr3_length: 13
j_call: TRBJ2-2

cdr3_nt: TGTGCCAGCAGTTTGGCCAGGGGTGACGGTAATGAAAAACTGTTTTTT
cdr3_aa: CASSLARGDGNEKLFF
v_call: TRBV28
d_call: -
clone_size: -
cdr3_length: 16
j_call: TRBJ1-4

cdr3_nt: TGCGCCAGCAGCCCACAGGGGTTCACCGGGGAGCTGTTTTTT
cdr3_aa: CASSPQGFTGELFF
v_call: TRBV5-1
d_call: TRBD1
clone_size: -
cdr3_length: 14
j_call: TRBJ2-2

cdr3_nt: TGTGCCAGCAGCTTGGCCGGAATCGACCGGGGTTCACCCCTCCACTTT
cdr3_aa: CASSLAGIDRGSPLHF
v_call: TRBV5-4
d_call: -
clone_size: few
cdr3_length: 16
j_call: TRBJ1-6

cdr3_nt: TGTGCCAGCAGCTCCAGACAGGGGATGAACACTGAAGCTTTCTTT
cdr3_aa: CASSSRQGMNTEAFF
v_call: TRBV5-6
d_call: TRBD1
clone_size: -
cdr3_length: 15
j_call: TRBJ1-1

cdr3_nt: TGTGCCAGCACCCCTCACCCGGGGAACACTGAAGCTTTCTTT
cdr3_aa: CASTPHPGNTEAFF
v_call: TRBV5-4
d_call: -
clone_size: -
cdr3_length: 14
j_call: TRBJ1-1

cdr3_nt: TGCGCCAGCACCCTATCTAGCGGACCGAGAACAGATACGCAGTATTTT
cdr3_aa: CASTLSSGPRTDTQYF
v_call: TRBV5-1
d_call: TRBD2
clone_size: -
cdr3_length: 16
j_call: TRBJ2-3

cdr3_nt: TGTGCCAGCAGTTTTGGACAGGGTTATAGCAATCAGCCCCAGCATTTT
cdr3_aa: CASSFGQGYSNQPQHF
v_call: TRBV28
d_call: TRBD1
clone_size: -
cdr3_length: 16
j_call: TRBJ1-5

cdr3_nt: TGCGCCAGCAGCTCGGACAGCCGGACCGGGGAGCTGTTTTTT
cdr3_aa: CASSSDSRTGELFF
v_call: TRBV5-1
d_call: -
clone_size: -
cdr3_length: 14
j_call: TRBJ2-2

cdr3_nt: TGTGCCAGCAGTTCCCGGGACAGGGGTCATAATGAGCAGTTCTTC
cdr3_aa: CASSSRDRGHNEQFF
v_call: TRBV6-5
d_call: TRBD1
clone_size: -
cdr3_length: 15
j_call: TRBJ2-1

cdr3_nt: TGTGCCAGCAACGATTTCCGGGACACTGAAGCTTTCTTT
cdr3_aa: CASNDFRDTEAFF
v_call: TRBV3-1/TRBV3-2
d_call: -
clone_size: -
cdr3_length: 13
j_call: TRBJ1-1

cdr3_nt: TGTGCCAGCAGCCAAGATTTAGCGATAGGTACAGATACGCAGTATTTT
cdr3_aa: CASSQDLAIGTDTQYF
v_call: TRBV3-1/TRBV3-2
d_call: -
clone_size: -
cdr3_length: 16
j_call: TRBJ2-3

cdr3_nt: TGTGCCAGCAGTTTGGGGCAGCTCTATGGCTACACCTTC
cdr3_aa: CASSLGQLYGYTF
v_call: TRBV12-3/TRBV12-4
d_call: -
clone_size: -
cdr3_length: 13
j_call: TRBJ1-2

cdr3_nt: TGTGCCAGCAGAGGCGAGGATGGCTACACCTTC
cdr3_aa: CASRGEDGYTF
v_call: TRBV6-5
d_call: -
clone_size: -
cdr3_length: 11
j_call: TRBJ1-2

cdr3_nt: TGCGCCAGCAGCTTAGCGGGGACAGGTGTCTCTGGGGCCAACGTCCTGACTTTC
cdr3_aa: CASSLAGTGVSGANVLTF
v_call: TRBV5-1
d_call: -
clone_size: -
cdr3_length: 18
j_call: TRBJ2-6

cdr3_nt: TGCGCCAGCAGCCAAGTGAGCAGGGAGACCCAGTACTTC
cdr3_aa: CASSQVSRETQYF
v_call: TRBV4-1
d_call: -
clone_size: -
cdr3_length: 13
j_call: TRBJ2-5

cdr3_nt: TGTGCCAGCAGCGCAACCTACGGGACTAGCGGCAATGAGCAGTTCTTC
cdr3_aa: CASSATYGTSGNEQFF
v_call: TRBV7-9
d_call: TRBD2
clone_size: -
cdr3_length: 16
j_call: TRBJ2-1

cdr3_nt: TGTGCCAGCAGTCGGGACAGGGGCCAATACAATGAGCAGTTCTTC
cdr3_aa: CASSRDRGQYNEQFF
v_call: TRBV6-5
d_call: TRBD1
clone_size: -
cdr3_length: 15
j_call: TRBJ2-1

cdr3_nt: TGTGCCAGCAGTTCCCTAGGCTACCAAGATACGCAGTATTTT
cdr3_aa: CASSSLGYQDTQYF
v_call: TRBV27
d_call: -
clone_size: -
cdr3_length: 14
j_call: TRBJ2-3

cdr3_nt: TGTGCCAGGGGCGATGAGCAGTTCTTC
cdr3_aa: CARGDEQFF
v_call: TRBV27
d_call: -
clone_size: -
cdr3_length: 9
j_call: TRBJ2-1

cdr3_nt: TGTGCCAGCAGCTTAGAGGCCAGGGGCTACAATGAGCAGTTCTTC
cdr3_aa: CASSLEARGYNEQFF
v_call: TRBV11-2
d_call: -
clone_size: -
cdr3_length: 15
j_call: TRBJ2-1

cdr3_nt: TGTGCCAGCACCATCTCAGGGAATTCACCCCTCCACTTT
cdr3_aa: CASTISGNSPLHF
v_call: TRBV5-8
d_call: -
clone_size: -
cdr3_length: 13
j_call: TRBJ1-6

cdr3_nt: TGTGCCAGTAGTATTAATTTCTATGAGCAGTTCTTC
cdr3_aa: CASSINFYEQFF
v_call: TRBV19
d_call: -
clone_size: -
cdr3_length: 12
j_call: TRBJ2-1

cdr3_nt: TGTGCCAGCAGCCCCGAGAACCCCCGGGACGAGCAGTACTTC
cdr3_aa: CASSPENPRDEQYF
v_call: TRBV5-4
d_call: -
clone_size: -
cdr3_length: 14
j_call: TRBJ2-7

cdr3_nt: TGTGCCAGCAGTGAGGGGGGGGCCATACACGAGCAGTACTTC
cdr3_aa: CASSEGGAIHEQYF
v_call: TRBV6-6
d_call: -
clone_size: few
cdr3_length: 14
j_call: TRBJ2-7

cdr3_nt: TGCGCCAGCAGCCCCCCGGGACAGGGATACACTGAAGCTTTCTTT
cdr3_aa: CASSPPGQGYTEAFF
v_call: TRBV5-1
d_call: TRBD1
clone_size: -
cdr3_length: 15
j_call: TRBJ1-1

cdr3_nt: TGTGCCAGCAGCCGATCTAGCGGAATGTACAATGAGCAGTTCTTC
cdr3_aa: CASSRSSGMYNEQFF
v_call: TRBV3-1/TRBV3-2
d_call: TRBD2
clone_size: -
cdr3_length: 15
j_call: TRBJ2-1

cdr3_nt: TGCGCCAGCAGCCAGATCCCCCAGGGGAATGGCTACACCTTC
cdr3_aa: CASSQIPQGNGYTF
v_call: TRBV4-1
d_call: -
clone_size: -
cdr3_length: 14
j_call: TRBJ1-2

cdr3_nt: TGTGCCAGCAGTCCCGGAATGGGCATAGACGAGCAGTACTTC
cdr3_aa: CASSPGMGIDEQYF
v_call: TRBV6-5
d_call: -
clone_size: -
cdr3_length: 14
j_call: TRBJ2-7

cdr3_nt: TGTGCCAGCAGCCCCGGGGGGGGGAATGAGCAGTTCTTC
cdr3_aa: CASSPGGGNEQFF
v_call: TRBV21-1
d_call: -
clone_size: -
cdr3_length: 13
j_call: TRBJ2-1

cdr3_nt: TGTGCCAGCAGCTTATTACCGGGACAGGGGGACACTGAAGCTTTCTTT
cdr3_aa: CASSLLPGQGDTEAFF
v_call: TRBV11-2
d_call: TRBD1
clone_size: once
cdr3_length: 16
j_call: TRBJ1-1

cdr3_nt: TGTGCCAGCAGCCAAGGTCTAGGGGCTCAAGAGACCCAGTACTTC
cdr3_aa: CASSQGLGAQETQYF
v_call: TRBV14
d_call: -
clone_size: -
cdr3_length: 15
j_call: TRBJ2-5